A single sample gave rise to the 26 T cell receptor beta chains below, sequenced in a study of Graves' ophthalmopathy and Graves' hyperthyroidism. RNA served as the template for amplifying TCR beta CDR3 regions. HTBI-primed first-round RT-PCR preceded second-round multiplex PCR. TCRdb recomputed calls from the multiplex PCR reads with MiXCR, one row per CDR3 protein. This table holds 650,000 to 800,000 distinct CDR3 sequences, about 38% found once. The sample was peripheral blood. The receptor set was obtained from an adult man with Graves' ophthalmopathy.

The CDR3 loop reads CANGNTGELFF. Written as DNA, the CDR3 is TGTGCCAACGGTAACACCGGGGAGCTGTTTTTT. The chain uses TRBV7-9 and TRBJ2-2; D is unclear. Germline V lookup: CDR1 SEHNR, CDR2 FQNEAQ (reference sequence). With 10 bases removed from V and 2 bases from J, the gap between germline ends came to 5 bases. The CDR3 runs to 11 residues. Full variable domain (remainder filled in from reference TRBV7-9 and TRBJ2-2): DTGVSQNPRHKITKRGQNVTFRCDPISEHNRLYWYRQTLGQGPEFLTYFQNEAQLEKSRLLSDRFSAERPKGSFSTLEIQRTEQGDSAMYLCANGNTGELFFGEGSRLTVL.

The J gene is TRBJ2-7, the V gene TRBV29-1; 7 nucleotides match TRBD1. Germline V lookup: CDR1 SQVTM, CDR2 ANQGSEA. The CDR3 has 12 amino acids. CDR3 DNA: TGCAACCTACAGGGGCCGACCTACGAGCAGTACTTC. Its translation: CNLQGPTYEQYF.

On this clonotype: The conserved final phenylalanine or tryptophan is absent from the CDR3, which likely points to a read error. It is unclear where the CDR3 begins or ends on the DNA, so no DNA is shown, and the CDR3 is as TCRdb lists it. The J gene is TRBJ1-4, the V gene TRBV2; the D call in the table, TRBD1, was not verified against the DNA. The CDR3 adds up to 10 amino acids, both ends counted. Germline V lookup: CDR1 SNHLY, CDR2 FYNNEI. The CDR3 protein is CASSPLDRAY.

This clonotype was seen only a few times. The chain employs TRBV4-2 and TRBJ1-5; no definite D call. V was shortened by 0 bases and J by 3 bases, with 6 bases between the two germline ends. Per the germline V gene, CDR1 is LGHNA and CDR2 is YNFKEQ. The CDR3 consists of 14 residues. CDR3 in amino acids: CASSQDGANQPQHF. The CDR3 DNA reads TGTGCCAGCAGCCAAGACGGTGCCAATCAGCCCCAGCATTTT.

This clonotype is a singleton in its sample. The junction differs from germline at one of its ends, possibly a read error. The V gene is TRBV7-9, the J gene TRBJ2-2; D is perhaps TRBD1 (6 bases). The CDR3 contains 13 residues. Germline V gene sequence: CDR1 SEHNR, CDR2 FQNEAQ (reference sequence). CDR3 DNA: TGTGCCAGCAGCCTAGGGGGTTCCGGGGAGCCGTTTTTT. Its protein is CASSLGGSGEPFF.

This clonotype has only a few counts. The V gene is TRBV25-1, the J gene TRBJ1-6; D gene ambiguous. CDR1 is MGHDK, CDR2 SYGVNS, per germline. Trimming removed 8 bases from V and 8 bases from J, with 16 bases in between. This CDR3 spans 14 amino acids. CDR3 sequence reads: CASVARDWDSPLHF. The CDR3 nucleotides are TGTGCCAGCGTGGCCCGGGATTGGGATTCACCCCTCCACTTT.

V gene TRBV5-1 combines with J gene TRBJ1-3; D is uncertain. CDR1 and CDR2 (germline): SGHRS, YFSETQ. Trimming pared 0 bases from V and 0 bases from J, leaving 7 bases between. The CDR3 totals 15 residues. The CDR3 nucleotides read TGCGCCAGCAGCTTGGACTTCAGCTCTGGAAACACCATATATTTT. This gives the protein CASSLDFSSGNTIYF.

This clonotype was recorded at least ten times. This chain connects TRBV14 to TRBJ2-5; the match to TRBD1 covers 11 bases. The J segment lost 4 bases and the V segment lost 4 bases, leaving 5 bases of the junction unmatched. CDR1 and CDR2 from the germline V gene are SGHDN and FVKESK. The CDR3 length is 15 residues. CDR3 region: CASSPWTGGAETQYF. CDR3 bases: TGTGCCAGCAGCCCGTGGACAGGGGGCGCAGAGACCCAGTACTTC.

This chain uses TRBV15 with TRBJ1-2; 8 bases are shared with TRBD1. CDR1 and CDR2 (germline): LNHNV, YYDKDF (reference sequence). CDR3 length: 18 amino acids. Losses at the gene ends were 3 bases for V and 3 bases for J; bases not matched to a gene: 15. The CDR3 protein is CATSSVDGTGNWDYGYTF. The CDR3 DNA sequence: TGTGCCACCAGCAGCGTAGATGGGACAGGAAACTGGGACTATGGCTACACCTTC.

As for this clonotype: A read error may explain this, as a much larger clone is one base away. The V call is TRBV2, the J call TRBJ1-2; no clear D gene. Germline assignment: CDR1 SNHLY and CDR2 FYNNEI. The CDR3 length is 11 residues. Deletions cut 11 bases from V and 4 bases from J, with 11 bases between. This chain's CDR3 is CAVRSLYGYTF. DNA of the CDR3: TGTGCCGTCCGATCCCTCTATGGCTACACCTTC. Full variable domain (outside the CDR3, taken from reference TRBV2 and TRBJ1-2): EPEVTQTPSHQVTQMGQEVILRCVPISNHLYFYWYRQILGQKVEFLVSFYNNEISEKSEIFDDQFSVERPDGSNFTLKIRSTKLEDSAMYFCAVRSLYGYTFGSGTRLTVV.

V and J are TRBV10-3 and TRBJ1-1; D unresolved. Per the germline V gene, CDR1 is ENHRY and CDR2 is SYGVKD. There are 17 residues in the CDR3. Trimming pared 8 bases from V and 6 bases from J, leaving 28 bases between. The CDR3 region has the DNA TGTGCCATCGGGCGGGAGATGGACTCCGGATACAGAGCTGAAGCTTTCTTT. Translated, it gives CAIGREMDSGYRAEAFF.

The chain recombines TRBV6-6 with TRBJ1-1, with D maybe TRBD1 (6 bases). V was clipped by 0 bases and J by 3 bases, with 14 bases between them. CDR3 length equals 16 residues. Germline CDR1 reads MNHNY; CDR2 reads SVGAGI (reference sequence). The CDR3, as DNA: TGTGCCAGCAGTTACTCGTCGGGGGGCGCGTACACTGAAGCTTTCTTT. Translation gives CASSYSSGGAYTEAFF.

The gene calls are TRBV7-9 and TRBJ2-7, with 9 bases that match TRBD1. This CDR3 region has 15 residues. The J segment lost 2 bases and the V segment lost 8 bases, leaving 10 bases of the junction unmatched. CDR1 SEHNR and CDR2 FQNEAQ come from the germline V gene (reference sequence). This chain's CDR3 is CASSPRDRVTYEQYF. The CDR3 DNA reads as TGTGCCAGCTCACCCCGGGACAGGGTAACCTACGAGCAGTACTTC.

This clonotype has more than one count but fewer than ten. The CDR3 DNA sequence: TGTGCCAGCAGCTCCTACAGGGCGGACACTGAAGCTTTCTTT. Protein: CASSSYRADTEAFF. The rearrangement links TRBV7-9 to TRBJ1-1; possible D gene TRBD1, 6 bases. The CDR3 runs to 14 residues. Deletions cut 4 bases from V and 3 bases from J, with 12 bases between. The V gene's germline CDR1 is SEHNR and CDR2 FQNEAQ (reference sequence).

About this clonotype itself: One end of the junction varies from germline; a read error may be responsible. The genes are TRBV10-3 and TRBJ2-2; D may be TRBD2 (5 bases). Germline CDR1 ENHRY, CDR2 SYGVKD. The CDR3 consists of 16 residues. DNA of the CDR3: TGTGCCAGCAGTTACTCGAGGGCGGGGAACACCGGGGAGCTGTTTTTT. This sequence encodes CASSYSRAGNTGELFF.

The chain joins TRBV6-5 to TRBJ1-4, with D unclear. V lost 0 bases, J lost 0 bases, and 8 bases lay in between. CDR1 MNHEY and CDR2 SVGAGI come from the germline V gene. This CDR3 is 16 amino acids long. The CDR3 region has the DNA TGTGCCAGCAGTTACTCGCCATGGGCAACTAATGAAAAACTGTTTTTT. Translating gives CASSYSPWATNEKLFF.

This clonotype has a count of ten or more. This chain joins TRBV29-1 and TRBJ1-2; a possible D gene is TRBD1 (5 bases). V shed 6 bases and J shed 8 bases, with 19 bases lying between them. This CDR3 contains 13 residues. The germline V gene encodes CDR1 SQVTM and CDR2 ANQGSEA. The CDR3: CSVESGTGGGYTF. The CDR3 DNA follows: TGCAGCGTCGAAAGTGGGACCGGAGGGGGCTACACCTTC.

At least ten counts were recorded for this clonotype. The chain carries TRBV27 and TRBJ2-7, with D tentatively TRBD2 (6 bases). The V and J ends lost 5 bases and 2 bases respectively, with 13 bases between them. The CDR3 has 14 amino acids. In germline, CDR1 is MNHEY, CDR2 SMNVEV (reference sequence). The CDR3 spells CASSRGLEPYEQYF. As DNA, the CDR3 is TGTGCCAGCAGTCGGGGACTCGAGCCCTACGAGCAGTACTTC.

The chain links TRBV6-1 to TRBJ1-1; TRBD1 matches 8 bases. CDR3 length: 14 residues. The V and J ends lost 6 bases and 3 bases, in that order; junction bases with no gene match: 6. Germline CDR1 is MNHNS and CDR2 is SASEGT. The chain's CDR3 is CASSPGGLDTEAFF. CDR3 sequence (DNA): TGTGCCAGCAGCCCAGGGGGCTTGGACACTGAAGCTTTCTTT.

The chain is built from TRBV12-3 or TRBV12-4 and TRBJ2-7, with unresolved D. Trimming pared 3 bases from V and 3 bases from J, leaving 12 bases between. CDR3 length equals 14 residues. This chain's CDR3 is CASSLVAGFYEQYF. CDR3 in DNA: TGTGCCAGCAGTTTGGTCGCCGGCTTCTACGAGCAGTACTTC.

The table lists this clonotype with many counts. This chain connects TRBV25-1 to TRBJ1-6, with a weak D call TRBD1 (5 bases). Germline V gives CDR1 MGHDK, CDR2 SYGVNS. V was shortened by 7 bases and J by 9 bases, with 13 bases between the two germline ends. CDR3 size: 13 residues. CDR3 nucleotide sequence: TGTGCCAGCACCTTGGGGGGGGTTTCACCCCTCCACTTT. Amino acid sequence: CASTLGGVSPLHF.

This clonotype has just a few counts. This chain uses TRBV12-3 or TRBV12-4 with TRBJ2-3; TRBD1 agrees at 10 bases. CDR3 length: 16 amino acids. The junction had 5 bases not matched to a gene; V was cut back by 4 bases and J by 1 base. This CDR3 is CASSSGDRGGTDTQYF. CDR3 sequence (DNA): TGTGCCAGCAGTTCCGGGGACAGGGGAGGCACAGATACGCAGTATTTT.

The chain links TRBV5-4 to TRBJ2-5; D gene unclear. CDR1 and CDR2 from the germline V gene are SGHNT and YYREEE (reference sequence). This CDR3 is built from 15 residues. V shed 0 bases and J shed 5 bases, with 14 bases lying between them. The CDR3 DNA is TGTGCCAGCAGCTTGGGGCAGGCCGGACGGGAGACCCAGTACTTC. This sequence encodes CASSLGQAGRETQYF.

This chain links TRBV15 with TRBJ1-2; possibly TRBD1 for D (5 bases). With 3 bases removed from V and 8 bases from J, the gap between germline ends came to 19 bases. Per germline, CDR1 LNHNV and CDR2 YYDKDF (reference sequence). The CDR3 extends over 15 amino acids. In DNA, the CDR3 is TGTGCCACCAGCAGTGCTAGCCAGGGATCTGAAGGCTACACCTTC. Translating gives CATSSASQGSEGYTF. The entire variable domain, with the rest obtained from reference TRBV15 and TRBJ1-2, is as follows: DAMVIQNPRYQVTQFGKPVTLSCSQTLNHNVMYWYQQKSSQAPKLLFHYYDKDFNNEADTPDNFQSRRPNTSFCFLDIRSPGLGDTAMYLCATSSASQGSEGYTFGSGTRLTVV.

The chain has TRBV11-2 and TRBJ1-2; TRBD1 matches 9 bases. The CDR3 is 13 residues long. Trimming took 7 bases from V and 7 from J; bases not matched to a gene: 7. The germline CDR1 and CDR2 sequences are SGHAT and FQNNGV. For the CDR3, the DNA is TGTGCCAGCACCCAAAGACAGGGGGGTGGCTACACCTTC. Its protein is CASTQRQGGGYTF. The full variable domain, its missing parts supplied by reference TRBV11-2 and TRBJ1-2, is EAGVAQSPRYKIIEKRQSVAFWCNPISGHATLYWYQQILGQGPKLLIQFQNNGVVDDSQLPKDRFSAERLKGVDSTLKIQPAKLEDSAVYLCASTQRQGGGYTFGSGTRLTVV.

There are many counts of this clonotype. The V gene is TRBV2, the J gene TRBJ1-5; no reliable D call. The germline V and J ends were trimmed by 6 bases and 5 bases, with 17 bases remaining between them. The germline V gene has CDR1 SNHLY and CDR2 FYNNEI. The CDR3 runs to 15 residues. CDR3 loop: CASSQMAYPDQPQHF. DNA for the CDR3: TGTGCCAGCAGCCAGATGGCCTACCCCGATCAGCCCCAGCATTTT.